This T cell receptor (beta chain) was sequenced in a study of OX40 agonist ivuxolimab in advanced cancers. Whole-study findings and limits: People who partly responded at 0.1-3.0 mg/kg had some of the least clonal expansion seen. There were, on average, more expanded clones in CD8+ T cells than in CD4+.

Sequencing was performed with immunoSEQ multiplex PCR; in TCRdb, only in-frame clones are kept and a portion is missing. The repertoire holds over 15,000 clones, with around 84% as singletons. Points on this clone: The antigen is not known.

Germline CDR1 is SGHVS and CDR2 is FQNEAQ. The CDR3 consists of 15 residues. V was pared by 5 bases and J by 3 bases, with 7 bases of the junction left unmatched. This receptor was taken from an adult with an advanced solid tumor such as melanoma, head and neck, liver or kidney cancer. The chain has TRBV7-8 and TRBJ2-5; 9 nucleotides line up with TRBD2. The material sequenced was CD4+ or CD8+ T cells sorted from blood, taken in a trial of the OX40 agonist ivuxolimab. The DNA of the CDR3 is TGTGCCAGCAGCCTAAACGAGCGGGGGGAAGAGACCCAGTACTTC. This encodes CASSLNERGEETQYF.